The 20 T cell receptor beta chains presented below share a single source sample, sequenced in a study of CD8+ T cells in alopecia areata. Investigators isolated RNA and reverse transcribed it into cDNA to act as the sequencing template. Some clones are missing from TCRdb's copy, which holds only in-frame ones; the method was immunoSEQ multiplex PCR. The table lists 150,000 or so clones, roughly 50% of them singletons. The sample taken for sequencing was CD4+ T cells sorted from blood. These receptors were obtained from a human donor in good health.

This clone showed up just a few times. J is TRBJ2-5 and V is TRBV14, with 12 bases matching TRBD2. CDR1 and CDR2 (germline): SGHDN, FVKESK. The CDR3 contains 17 residues. Unmatched junction bases numbered 13, after V lost 6 bases and J lost 5 bases. The chain's CDR3 is CASSHQTSGRFWETQYF. CDR3 in DNA: TGTGCCAGCAGTCATCAGACTAGCGGGAGATTTTGGGAGACCCAGTACTTC. The whole variable domain, remainder taken from reference TRBV14 and TRBJ2-5, is EAGVTQFPSHSVIEKGQTVTLRCDPISGHDNLYWYRRVMGKEIKFLLHFVKESKQDESGMPNNRFLAERTGGTYSTLKVQPAELEDSGVYFCASSHQTSGRFWETQYFGPGTRLLVL.

The rearrangement joins TRBV6-5 to TRBJ2-3; 16 nucleotides match TRBD2. This CDR3 is 14 amino acids long. Trimming cost V 4 bases and J 15 bases; bases outside gene matches: 7. Germline V gene sequence: CDR1 MNHEY, CDR2 SVGAGI. CDR3 in amino acids: CASSSGTSGRASYF. The CDR3 bases are TGTGCCAGCAGTTCCGGGACTAGCGGGAGGGCCAGCTATTTT.

The chain links TRBV20-1 to TRBJ2-3, with D uncertain. The V end lost 3 bases, the J end lost 5 bases, and 6 bases lay between the germline ends. The CDR3 has 11 amino acids. Germline V lookup: CDR1 DFQATT, CDR2 SNEGSKA (reference sequence). The chain's CDR3 is CSASVIDTQYF. The CDR3 DNA sequence: TGCAGTGCTAGCGTCATAGATACGCAGTATTTT.

V is TRBV29-1 and J is TRBJ1-5; 10 positions match TRBD1. The CDR3 is made up of 13 amino acids. Per the germline V gene, CDR1 is SQVTM and CDR2 is ANQGSEA. V was clipped by 6 bases and J by 7 bases; unmatched bases: 6. The CDR3 sequence: CSVTTGGRQPQHF. The CDR3 bases are TGCAGCGTCACGACAGGGGGCAGACAGCCCCAGCATTTT.

This clone was seen a handful of times. The gene calls are TRBV10-2 and TRBJ1-5, with D maybe TRBD1 (6 bases). Between the trimmed V and J ends, which lost 8 bases and 1 base, there was a span of 9 bases. Per the germline V gene, CDR1 is WSHSY and CDR2 is SAAADI. The CDR3 covers 13 residues. Here the CDR3 reads CASRGQSNQPQHF. DNA for the CDR3: TGCGCCAGCCGAGGACAGAGCAATCAGCCCCAGCATTTT.

The V gene is TRBV29-1, the J gene TRBJ2-7, with TRBD2 matching 7 bases. This CDR3 comprises 13 residues. Looked up from germline, CDR1 is SQVTM and CDR2 is ANQGSEA. J was trimmed by 0 bases and V by 7 bases; bases with no gene match: 6. The CDR3: CSASGAHSYEQYF. The CDR3 DNA follows: TGCAGCGCCAGCGGGGCCCACTCCTACGAGCAGTACTTC.

This clone was counted a few times. Other DNA sequences in the sample encode the same CDR3. The chain combines TRBV18 with TRBJ2-2, with D unresolved. Trimming left V 1 base short and J 5 bases short, with 8 bases between. Germline values: CDR1 KGHSH, CDR2 LQKENI. CDR3 size: 14 residues. The CDR3 nucleotides read TGTGCCAGCTCACCACGAAAGGAAACCGGGGAGCTGTTTTTT. Residues: CASSPRKETGELFF.

The CDR3 DNA sequence: TGTGCCAGCAGTTCCCCCAATGAGCAGTTCTTC. Amino acid sequence: CASSSPNEQFF. The chain combines TRBV28 with TRBJ2-1; no clear D gene. The CDR3 totals 11 residues. CDR1 and CDR2 from the germline V gene are MDHEN and SYDVKM. Trimming left V 4 bases short and J 6 bases short, with 4 bases between.

This clone was counted only a few times. The chain is built from TRBV29-1 and TRBJ1-2, with 9 bases fitting TRBD1. The V gene's germline CDR1 is SQVTM and CDR2 ANQGSEA. There are 13 residues in the CDR3. With V trimmed by 5 bases and J by 3 bases, 4 bases remained unmatched. CDR3 amino acids: CSVLTGGHYGYTF. Written as DNA, the CDR3 is TGCAGCGTTCTTACAGGGGGCCACTATGGCTACACCTTC.

This rearrangement joins TRBV29-1 to TRBJ2-7; D could derive from TRBD1 or TRBD2 (6 bases each). Looked up from germline, CDR1 is SQVTM and CDR2 is ANQGSEA. The CDR3 runs 13 residues. Trimming took off 5 bases at V and 0 bases at J, with 11 bases between the two ends. The CDR3 sequence is CSVRGVPSYEQYF. CDR3 in DNA: TGCAGCGTTAGGGGGGTCCCCTCCTACGAGCAGTACTTC.

This clone was counted only a few times. The chain has TRBV29-1 and TRBJ2-1, with 9 bases aligning to TRBD2. The CDR3 sequence is 14 residues long. The ends lost 5 bases at V and 0 bases at J; junction bases unmatched: 2. CDR1 is SQVTM, CDR2 ANQGSEA, per germline. CDR3 coding DNA: TGCAGCGTTCGCGGGAGGGCCTCCTACAATGAGCAGTTCTTC. Its translation: CSVRGRASYNEQFF.

This clone was observed a few times. This chain connects TRBV9 to TRBJ2-1, with TRBD2 matching over 7 bases. Germline assignment: CDR1 SGDLS and CDR2 YYNGEE. Trimming cost V 0 bases and J 1 base; bases outside gene matches: 4. CDR3 length: 16 amino acids. The CDR3 sequence: CASSVAVGGSYNEQFF. The CDR3 DNA is TGTGCCAGCAGCGTAGCAGTGGGAGGGTCCTACAATGAGCAGTTCTTC.

This clone came up a few times. This chain uses TRBV29-1 with TRBJ2-4; 13 bases map to TRBD2. This CDR3 is 18 amino acids long. In germline, CDR1 is SQVTM, CDR2 ANQGSEA. With 7 bases clipped from V and 2 bases from J, the junction kept 14 bases outside the gene matches. The chain's CDR3 is CSALGLAGADSTKNIQYF. The CDR3 DNA follows: TGCAGCGCCCTCGGACTAGCGGGAGCCGACTCGACCAAAAACATTCAGTACTTC.

The chain couples TRBV29-1 to TRBJ2-2; D remains ambiguous. This CDR3 has 11 residues. Germline values: CDR1 SQVTM, CDR2 ANQGSEA. Deletions cut 7 bases from V and 3 bases from J, with 6 bases between. The CDR3 nucleotides are TGCAGCGCCCAAGACACCGGGGAGCTGTTTTTT. Translation gives CSAQDTGELFF.

This clone was picked up a small number of times. The chain has TRBV6-5 and TRBJ1-2, with D unclear. Trimming took off 2 bases at V and 7 bases at J, with 8 bases between the two ends. The CDR3 covers 12 residues. CDR1 and CDR2 (germline): MNHEY, SVGAGI. As DNA, the CDR3 is TGTGCCAGCAGTTACCCTGGTTTTGGCTACACCTTC. This gives the protein CASSYPGFGYTF.

Points on this clone: Within the sample, other DNA sequences also encode this same CDR3. The chain is built from TRBV6-5 and TRBJ2-3; no clear D gene. CDR1 is MNHEY, CDR2 SVGAGI, per germline. V was trimmed by 2 bases and J by 0 bases, leaving 9 bases between them. This CDR3 has 15 amino acids. The CDR3, as DNA: TGTGCCAGCAGTTACGCGGCCGCTAGCACAGATACGCAGTATTTT. It translates to CASSYAAASTDTQYF.

The chain recombines TRBV18 with TRBJ2-5; possible D gene TRBD2, 5 bases. With 1 base removed from V and 0 bases from J, the gap between germline ends came to 12 bases. The germline gives CDR1 KGHSH, CDR2 LQKENI. The CDR3 loop spans 16 amino acids. This CDR3 is CASSPLREFYQETQYF. The CDR3 DNA sequence: TGTGCCAGCTCACCACTCCGGGAATTCTACCAAGAGACCCAGTACTTC. The entire variable domain, with the rest obtained from reference TRBV18 and TRBJ2-5, is as follows: NAGVMQNPRHLVRRRGQEARLRCSPMKGHSHVYWYRQLPEEGLKFMVYLQKENIIDESGMPKERFSAEFPKEGPSILRIQQVVRGDSAAYFCASSPLREFYQETQYFGPGTRLLVL.

Note on this clone: The same CDR3 is also encoded by other DNA sequences in this sample. The genes are TRBV15 and TRBJ2-7; the D is unclear. The V end was cut by 0 bases, the J end by 1 base, with 4 bases between. The CDR3 is 13 amino acids. CDR1 is LNHNV and CDR2 is YYDKDF in the germline V gene (reference sequence). CDR3 loop: CATSRDRSYEQYF. The CDR3 region has the DNA TGTGCCACCAGCAGAGATCGGTCCTACGAGCAGTACTTC.

The CDR3 loop is CAWRGTANTEAFF. The CDR3 nucleotides are TGTGCCTGGAGAGGGACGGCGAACACTGAAGCTTTCTTT. This chain joins TRBV30 and TRBJ1-1, with a possible D match to TRBD1 (5 bases). Germline CDR1 and CDR2: GTSNPN and SVGIG (reference sequence). The CDR3 length is 13 residues. Trimming left V 3 bases short and J 1 base short, with 9 bases between.

The chain combines TRBV4-1 with TRBJ2-2, with 11 bases aligning to TRBD2. This CDR3 is built from 19 residues. Germline V gives CDR1 MGHRA, CDR2 YSYEKL. Trimming removed 4 bases from V and 2 bases from J; junction bases left unmatched: 12. CDR3 sequence reads: CASSPSRVLAGANTGELFF. As DNA, the CDR3 is TGCGCCAGCAGCCCCAGTAGGGTACTAGCGGGAGCTAACACCGGGGAGCTGTTTTTT.